The 29 T cell receptor beta chains presented below share a single source sample, sequenced in a study of OX40 agonist ivuxolimab in advanced cancers. The data were produced by immunoSEQ multiplex PCR, yet TCRdb's version contains in-frame clones alone and is incomplete. The table includes tens of thousands of clones, around 87% detected once. The specimen comprised CD4+ or CD8+ T cells sorted from blood, sampled in a trial of the OX40 agonist ivuxolimab. These receptors all come from an adult with an advanced solid tumor such as melanoma, head and neck, liver or kidney cancer.

J is TRBJ2-7 and V is TRBV27; no definite D call. CDR3 size: 14 residues. V was trimmed by 0 bases and J by 3 bases, leaving 9 bases between them. Germline loops: CDR1 MNHEY, CDR2 SMNVEV (reference sequence). The CDR3 coding sequence is TGTGCCAGCAGTTTATCGGCCGGATTCTACGAGCAGTACTTC. Encoded protein: CASSLSAGFYEQYF.

The DNA for the CDR3 is TGTGCCAGCAGCATAGGACGGGGGGTGCAGAACACTGAAGCTTTCTTT. The encoded protein is CASSIGRGVQNTEAFF. The chain has TRBV11-1 and TRBJ1-1; D may be TRBD1 (5 bases). Per germline, CDR1 SGHAT and CDR2 FQDESV (reference sequence). The CDR3 is 16 residues long. V lost 5 bases and J 1 base, leaving 17 bases between the germline ends.

This clone appeared a few times. The chain carries TRBV11-2 and TRBJ1-1; unclear D gene. CDR3 length equals 11 residues. The V gene's germline CDR1 is SGHAT and CDR2 FQNNGV. V dropped 0 bases and J dropped 4 bases, with 0 bases sitting between them. CDR3 residues: CASSLDTEAFF. The CDR3 DNA sequence: TGTGCCAGCAGCTTAGACACTGAAGCTTTCTTT.

The V gene is TRBV10-2, the J gene TRBJ2-7, with 11 bases matching TRBD2. The CDR3 length is 16 residues. J gave up 1 base and V 3 bases, and 5 bases lay outside the gene matches. Germline loops: CDR1 WSHSY, CDR2 SAAADI. The CDR3 DNA reads as TGCGCCAGCAGTGACGCTAGCGGGGGGCTATCCTACGAGCAGTACTTC. Translation: CASSDASGGLSYEQYF.

The chain uses TRBV18 and TRBJ1-1; no clear D. V lost 1 base and J lost 4, with 22 bases in between. This CDR3 has 18 residues. Germline V gives CDR1 KGHSH, CDR2 LQKENI. CDR3 in DNA: TGTGCCAGCTCACCACGGTTGGGCAGGCTGGGTACTGGCACTGAAGCTTTCTTT. This codes for CASSPRLGRLGTGTEAFF.

The CDR3, as DNA: TGTGCCAGCAGCGCGGGGCAGGGCAGTTCCTATAATTCACCCCTCCACTTT. Encoded protein: CASSAGQGSSYNSPLHF. The chain combines TRBV5-6 with TRBJ1-6, with D perhaps matching TRBD1 (5 bases). Per the germline V gene, CDR1 is SGHDT and CDR2 is YYEEEE. The CDR3 is 17 amino acids. The germline V and J ends were trimmed by 4 bases and 1 base, with 15 bases remaining between them.

This chain joins TRBV2 and TRBJ1-5; no firm D call. The germline gives CDR1 SNHLY, CDR2 FYNNEI. The CDR3 consists of 15 residues. V dropped 0 bases and J dropped 1 base, with 7 bases sitting between them. CDR3 DNA sequence: TGTGCCAGCAGTGAAGCAGGGCGGAGCAATCAGCCCCAGCATTTT. Translated: CASSEAGRSNQPQHF.

This chain uses TRBV6-1 with TRBJ2-2; a possible D gene is TRBD1 (6 bases). Per germline, CDR1 MNHNS and CDR2 SASEGT. This CDR3 comprises 14 residues. V shed 3 bases and J shed 8 bases, with 13 bases lying between them. The CDR3: CASSDQGILGELFF. Written as DNA, the CDR3 is TGTGCCAGCAGTGACCAGGGGATTTTAGGGGAGCTGTTTTTT.

The rearrangement joins TRBV6-5 to TRBJ1-2, with TRBD1 as a possible D gene (6 bases). In germline, CDR1 is MNHEY, CDR2 SVGAGI. The CDR3 spans 16 residues. Trimming left V 1 base short and J 0 bases short, with 12 bases between. Here the CDR3 reads CASSYLAEGANYGYTF. DNA of the CDR3: TGTGCCAGCAGTTACTTGGCGGAGGGGGCTAACTATGGCTACACCTTC.

V usage is TRBV25-1 and J usage is TRBJ1-4; a weak D match, TRBD1 (5 bases). With 2 bases removed from V and 3 bases from J, the gap between germline ends came to 16 bases. The CDR3 has 17 amino acids. Germline CDR1 is MGHDK and CDR2 is SYGVNS. The CDR3 DNA is TGTGCCAGCAGTGAACCCCGACAGCTTACACCTAATGAAAAACTGTTTTTT. Translating it yields CASSEPRQLTPNEKLFF.

CDR3 residues: CATRQGSDTQYF. The CDR3, as DNA: TGTGCCACAAGACAGGGCTCAGATACGCAGTATTTT. This sequence joins TRBV5-4 and TRBJ2-3; 7 nucleotides line up with TRBD1. Germline assignment: CDR1 SGHNT and CDR2 YYREEE (reference sequence). V was pared by 9 bases and J by 4 bases, with 5 bases of the junction left unmatched. This CDR3 is built from 12 residues.

By share, this clone counts as medium-sized. The chain joins TRBV7-9 to TRBJ2-7; D gene ambiguous. V lost 2 bases and J lost 2, with 4 bases in between. The CDR3 covers 12 residues. Per germline, CDR1 SEHNR and CDR2 FQNEAQ (reference sequence). CDR3 sequence (DNA): TGTGCCAGCAGCTTATCCCCCTACGAGCAGTACTTC. Translation gives CASSLSPYEQYF.

The sample holds a few counts of this clone. J is TRBJ1-2 and V is TRBV27; 9 bases line up with TRBD1. The CDR3 length is 11 residues. Per germline, CDR1 MNHEY and CDR2 SMNVEV (reference sequence). The trim removed 6 bases at V and 7 bases at J, leaving 0 bases unmatched. In nucleotides, the CDR3 is TGTGCCAGCAGGGACAGGGGTGGCTACACCTTC. This encodes CASRDRGGYTF.

The J gene is TRBJ2-6, the V gene TRBV5-6; D possibly corresponds to TRBD1 (5 bases). Germline CDR1 SGHDT, CDR2 YYEEEE. V shed 1 base and J shed 2 bases, with 7 bases lying between them. The CDR3 is made up of 15 amino acids. CDR3 coding DNA: TGTGCCAGCAGCTTGCCCAGGGCTGGGGCCAACGTCCTGACTTTC. Its translation: CASSLPRAGANVLTF.

V and J are TRBV11-2 and TRBJ1-4; D is possibly TRBD1 (6 bases). CDR1 and CDR2 from the germline V gene are SGHAT and FQNNGV. This CDR3 has 14 residues. V shed 8 bases and J shed 5 bases, with 15 bases lying between them. DNA of the CDR3: TGTGCCAGCGGAAGGGACAATGGAAATGAAAAACTGTTTTTT. Translated, it gives CASGRDNGNEKLFF.

CDR3 sequence reads: CASGGGARTDTQYF. CDR3 coding DNA: TGTGCCAGTGGCGGGGGGGCCCGCACAGATACGCAGTATTTT. The chain recombines TRBV2 with TRBJ2-3; TRBD2 aligns across 9 bases. The CDR3 is 14 residues long. The germline V gene has CDR1 SNHLY and CDR2 FYNNEI. V was clipped by 9 bases and J by 1 base; unmatched bases: 5. Based on the CDR3 plus reference TRBV2 and TRBJ2-3, the full variable domain is EPEVTQTPSHQVTQMGQEVILRCVPISNHLYFYWYRQILGQKVEFLVSFYNNEISEKSEIFDDQFSVERPDGSNFTLKIRSTKLEDSAMYFCASGGGARTDTQYFGPGTRLTVL.

This rearrangement joins TRBV28 to TRBJ1-2; 9 positions agree with TRBD1. The CDR3 extends over 13 amino acids. V dropped 6 bases and J dropped 7; count of bases not matched to a gene: 6. CDR1 MDHEN and CDR2 SYDVKM come from the germline V gene. This CDR3 reads CASSRTGGFGYTF. The CDR3 DNA sequence: TGTGCCAGCAGCCGAACAGGGGGCTTTGGCTACACCTTC.

This rearrangement joins TRBV7-3 to TRBJ1-2; possibly TRBD1 for D (5 bases). The germline V gene encodes CDR1 SGHTA and CDR2 FQGTGA. Between the trimmed V and J ends, which lost 6 bases and 8 bases, there was a span of 22 bases. This CDR3 comprises 15 residues. In DNA, the CDR3 is TGTGCCAGCAGTCCAACCGGGACGGTTAAAGGGGGCTACACCTTC. It codes for CASSPTGTVKGGYTF. The full variable domain, with the rest looked up from reference TRBV7-3 and TRBJ1-2, is GAGVSQTPSNKVTEKGKYVELRCDPISGHTALYWYRQSLGQGPEFLIYFQGTGAADDSGLPNDRFFAVRPEGSVSTLKIQRTERGDSAVYLCASSPTGTVKGGYTFGSGTRLTVV.

The genes are TRBV7-9 and TRBJ1-2, with no clear D. The CDR3 has 14 amino acids. Per germline, CDR1 SEHNR and CDR2 FQNEAQ (reference sequence). Between the trimmed V and J ends, which lost 2 bases and 4 bases, there was a span of 11 bases. In nucleotides, the CDR3 is TGTGCCAGCAGCTTAATCGGTACCCGCTATGGCTACACCTTC. Translating gives CASSLIGTRYGYTF.

By proportion, this clone is medium-sized. The J gene is TRBJ2-7, the V gene TRBV7-9; D may correspond to TRBD1 or TRBD2 (5 bases each). Per germline, CDR1 SEHNR and CDR2 FQNEAQ (reference sequence). V lost 1 base and J lost 1, with 11 bases in between. The CDR3 totals 15 residues. This CDR3 is CASSLDGTQSYEQYF. The CDR3 coding sequence is TGTGCCAGCAGCTTAGATGGGACCCAGTCCTACGAGCAGTACTTC.

The chain couples TRBV18 to TRBJ2-3, with D possibly being TRBD1 or TRBD2 (5 bases each). Trimming removed 3 bases at V and 4 bases at J, with 17 bases between. Per germline, CDR1 KGHSH and CDR2 LQKENI. The CDR3 consists of 16 residues. CDR3 loop: CASSPLAQRGADTQYF. The CDR3 region has the DNA TGTGCCAGCTCACCCCTAGCTCAAAGGGGAGCAGATACGCAGTATTTT.

The chain carries TRBV11-2 and TRBJ1-2; maybe TRBD1 (6 bases). Trimming removed 5 bases at V and 6 bases at J, with 13 bases between. The CDR3 consists of 13 residues. From germline, CDR1 is SGHAT and CDR2 FQNNGV. The CDR3 DNA follows: TGTGCCAGCAGCCTCAGGGGATTGGATGGCTACACCTTC. It specifies CASSLRGLDGYTF.

The rearrangement joins TRBV4-1 to TRBJ2-7; TRBD2 matches at 8 bases. CDR3 length: 16 amino acids. With V trimmed by 4 bases and J by 7 bases, 15 bases remained unmatched. Germline V gene sequence: CDR1 MGHRA, CDR2 YSYEKL. The chain's CDR3 is CASSRTGGGPSGEQYF. In DNA form, the CDR3 reads TGCGCCAGCAGCCGAACGGGGGGGGGCCCCTCCGGAGAGCAGTACTTC.

This clone was detected only once. This chain connects TRBV10-3 to TRBJ2-5; the D gene could be TRBD1 or TRBD2 (5 bases each). Germline CDR1 reads ENHRY; CDR2 reads SYGVKD. V was pared by 8 bases and J by 5 bases, with 18 bases between. This CDR3 contains 14 residues. CDR3 sequence (DNA): TGTGCCATCGGGACGAGCTACGAGGTGGAGACCCAGTACTTC. This codes for CAIGTSYEVETQYF.

With respect to this clone: Other nucleotide sequences from this sample produce the same CDR3. This chain connects TRBV18 to TRBJ2-7; D is unclear. The germline CDR1 and CDR2 sequences are KGHSH and LQKENI. The length of the CDR3 is 13 residues. V was pared by 3 bases and J by 1 base, with 7 bases between. The CDR3: CASSPGGSYEQYF. CDR3 nucleotide sequence: TGTGCCAGCTCACCGGGCGGATCCTACGAGCAGTACTTC.

This sequence joins TRBV30 and TRBJ1-2; 8 nucleotides line up with TRBD1. V lost 0 bases, J lost 7 bases, and 4 bases stayed unmatched. CDR3 length: 13 residues. The germline gives CDR1 GTSNPN, CDR2 SVGIG (reference sequence). The CDR3 loop reads CAWSVDRGGGYTF. The DNA for the CDR3 is TGTGCCTGGAGTGTTGACAGGGGCGGTGGCTACACCTTC.

The rearrangement joins TRBV5-1 to TRBJ2-5; a possible D gene is TRBD1 (6 bases). Trimming took off 4 bases at V and 2 bases at J, with 15 bases between the two ends. The CDR3 length is 15 residues. CDR1 is SGHRS and CDR2 is YFSETQ in the germline V gene. The DNA of the CDR3 is TGCGCCAGCAGCCGCTCCGGGACAACACAAGAGACCCAGTACTTC. Its translation: CASSRSGTTQETQYF.

The chain uses TRBV18 and TRBJ2-7; no clear D. Per the germline V gene, CDR1 is KGHSH and CDR2 is LQKENI. This CDR3 has 13 residues. V lost 3 bases and J 5 bases, leaving 11 bases between the germline ends. CDR3 region: CASSPIRTHEQYF. The CDR3 DNA follows: TGTGCCAGCTCACCGATCCGGACCCACGAGCAGTACTTC.

This chain connects TRBV5-1 to TRBJ2-1; 7 bases line up with TRBD1. V dropped 2 bases and J dropped 10; count of bases not matched to a gene: 3. Germline CDR1 is SGHRS and CDR2 is YFSETQ. CDR3 length equals 12 residues. The DNA for the CDR3 is TGCGCCAGCAGCTTAACAGGGGACGAGCAGTTCTTC. This gives the protein CASSLTGDEQFF. The full variable domain, rest sourced from reference TRBV5-1 and TRBJ2-1, is KAGVTQTPRYLIKTRGQQVTLSCSPISGHRSVSWYQQTPGQGLQFLFEYFSETQRNKGNFPGRFSGRQFSNSRSEMNVSTLELGDSALYLCASSLTGDEQFFGPGTRLTVL.